Presented here are 13 T cell receptor beta chains from one specimen sequenced in a study of response to subunit inactivated influenza vaccine. TCRdb re-derived calls from the RT-PCR reads in MiXCR, one entry per CDR3 protein. The table has over 650,000 distinct CDR3 sequences, approximately 18% seen once; the top ten hold roughly a tenth. This sample comprised PBMCs from blood, obtained approximately 5 days after vaccination. These TCRs come from a man aged 45 to 65 who received an inactivated influenza vaccine.

The table lists this clonotype with a few counts. The chain is built from TRBV20-1 and TRBJ2-1; 8 bases are a match to TRBD2. Looked up from germline, CDR1 is DFQATT and CDR2 is SNEGSKA (reference sequence). The CDR3 is 15 amino acids. The V gene end was trimmed by 1 base and the J gene end by 3 bases; junction bases not matched to a gene: 5. CDR3 in amino acids: CSARGTSWDYNEQFF. CDR3 in DNA: TGCAGTGCTAGAGGGACTAGCTGGGACTACAATGAGCAGTTCTTC.

The genes are TRBV20-1 and TRBJ2-4, with 8 bases matching TRBD2. The V segment lost 0 bases and the J segment 4 bases; nucleotides outside the gene matches: 5. This CDR3 is built from 15 residues. In germline, CDR1 is DFQATT, CDR2 SNEGSKA (reference sequence). CDR3 nucleotides: TGCAGTGCTAGAGATACGGCGGGGGGTAAAAACATTCAGTACTTC. Its protein product is CSARDTAGGKNIQYF.

The J gene is TRBJ2-7, the V gene TRBV29-1; 13 bases map to TRBD2. The germline V gene encodes CDR1 SQVTM and CDR2 ANQGSEA. The ends lost 3 bases at V and 3 bases at J; junction bases unmatched: 8. This CDR3 region has 16 residues. Here the CDR3 DNA reads TGCAGCGTTGAGCTTAGGACTAGCGGGAGTAGCTACGAGCAGTACTTC. Encoded protein: CSVELRTSGSSYEQYF.

V is TRBV24-1 and J is TRBJ2-2, with 9 bases lining up with TRBD1. Germline V gene lookup returns CDR1 KGHDR and CDR2 SFDVKD. The ends lost 9 bases at V and 7 bases at J; junction bases unmatched: 11. This CDR3 has 15 amino acids. The CDR3: CATAGARTGVGELFF. As DNA, the CDR3 is TGTGCCACCGCTGGGGCCCGGACAGGGGTCGGGGAGCTGTTTTTT.

This clonotype was seen once. The V call is TRBV5-1, the J call TRBJ2-6; TRBD1 or TRBD2 may be the D gene (5 bases each). Trimming cost V 0 bases and J 1 base, with 23 bases left between them. CDR1 SGHRS and CDR2 YFSETQ come from the germline V gene. The CDR3 covers 21 residues. The CDR3 sequence is CASSLAFWDPTRVSGANVLTF. CDR3 sequence (DNA): TGCGCCAGCAGCTTGGCATTTTGGGACCCGACGCGGGTATCTGGGGCCAACGTCCTGACTTTC.

This clonotype appeared many times. The V gene is TRBV7-9, the J gene TRBJ1-6; D is unclear. V was cut by 6 bases and J by 11 bases, with 20 bases left in between. This CDR3 is built from 15 residues. CDR1 SEHNR and CDR2 FQNEAQ come from the germline V gene (reference sequence). The CDR3, as DNA: TGTGCCAGCAGACCGGCTACCGGGCCGAAGACACCCCTCCACTTT. This codes for CASRPATGPKTPLHF.

The chain is built from TRBV27 and TRBJ2-5; TRBD2 is a possible D gene (5 bases). Trimming cost V 6 bases and J 0 bases, with 14 bases left between them. Germline-derived CDR1 and CDR2 are MNHEY and SMNVEV (reference sequence). CDR3 length equals 15 residues. The CDR3 sequence is CASSEEQRYQETQYF. The CDR3, as DNA: TGTGCCAGCAGCGAGGAGCAGCGGTACCAAGAGACCCAGTACTTC.

The chain couples TRBV7-8 to TRBJ2-5; 7 nucleotides align to TRBD2. Unmatched junction bases numbered 15, after V lost 2 bases and J lost 0 bases. The CDR3 is 19 residues long. Germline assignment: CDR1 SGHVS and CDR2 FQNEAQ. CDR3 sequence reads: CASSLKRVGAGPYQETQYF. The CDR3 DNA is TGTGCCAGCAGCTTAAAGAGGGTCGGAGCGGGACCTTACCAAGAGACCCAGTACTTC.

The chain links TRBV20-1 to TRBJ2-3; 8 nucleotides agree with TRBD1. Per germline, CDR1 DFQATT and CDR2 SNEGSKA (reference sequence). V shed 3 bases and J 4 bases; nucleotides not matched to a gene: 9. The CDR3 contains 15 residues. The CDR3 region has the DNA TGCAGTGCTAGTCGACAGGGGTTAGGTCCAGATACGCAGTATTTT. Its protein product is CSASRQGLGPDTQYF.

This sequence joins TRBV7-9 and TRBJ2-3; possible D gene TRBD2, 6 bases. The CDR3 is 16 amino acids. The V and J ends lost 5 bases and 1 base respectively, with 16 bases between them. Germline V gene sequence: CDR1 SEHNR, CDR2 FQNEAQ (reference sequence). Here the CDR3 DNA reads TGTGCCAGCAGCCCCGTAGGGGACTTAGGCACAGATACGCAGTATTTT. Translated, it gives CASSPVGDLGTDTQYF.

The V and J genes are TRBV7-2 and TRBJ2-5, with D tentatively TRBD1 or TRBD2 (5 bases each). CDR3 length: 13 amino acids. Trimming removed 5 bases from V and 5 bases from J, with 12 bases in between. CDR1 SGHTA and CDR2 FQGNSA come from the germline V gene. CDR3 loop: CASSVRGRETQYF. CDR3 DNA: TGTGCCAGCAGCGTCCGGGGCCGGGAGACCCAGTACTTC.

This clonotype was seen many times. The chain couples TRBV6-5 to TRBJ2-1; unclear D gene. The CDR3 is 11 residues long. Germline assignment: CDR1 MNHEY and CDR2 SVGAGI. V shed 5 bases and J shed 5 bases, with 4 bases lying between them. In DNA form, the CDR3 reads TGTGCCAGCAGTCGAAACAATGAGCAGTTCTTC. Amino acids: CASSRNNEQFF.

The V call is TRBV7-3, the J call TRBJ2-7, with 7 bases aligning to TRBD1. Trimming took 5 bases from V and 3 from J; bases not matched to a gene: 4. CDR3 size: 13 residues. The germline V gene has CDR1 SGHTA and CDR2 FQGTGA. The CDR3 DNA is TGTGCCAGCAGCATAGGGACAGACTACGAGCAGTACTTC. Translating gives CASSIGTDYEQYF.